Following are 20 T cell receptor beta chains from one sample sequenced in a study of response to subunit inactivated influenza vaccine. MiXCR, run by TCRdb on the RT-PCR reads, gives a single entry per CDR3 protein. The table records 500,000 to 550,000 distinct CDR3 sequences, approximately 7.7% of them present only once. Source: PBMCs from blood, taken roughly 24 months after vaccination. Receptors originate from a man aged 45-69 years who received an inactivated influenza vaccine.

The chain combines TRBV5-1 with TRBJ2-3; D is possibly TRBD1 or TRBD2 (6 bases each). The V gene lost 1 base and the J gene lost 5 bases, with 11 bases spanning the gap. CDR3 size: 14 residues. Germline CDR1 and CDR2: SGHRS and YFSETQ. This CDR3 is CASSLWGAKDTQYF. DNA for the CDR3: TGCGCCAGCAGCTTGTGGGGGGCTAAAGATACGCAGTATTTT.

This clonotype was found many times. The chain links TRBV6-6 to TRBJ2-5, with D perhaps matching TRBD2 (7 bases). This CDR3 spans 13 amino acids. From germline, CDR1 is MNHNY and CDR2 SVGAGI (reference sequence). Trimming took off 4 bases at V and 5 bases at J, with 11 bases between the two ends. The CDR3 DNA sequence: TGTGCCAGCAGTTCCGGGGGGCTGGAGACCCAGTACTTC. Its translation is CASSSGGLETQYF.

The table lists this clonotype with many counts. The chain combines TRBV9 with TRBJ1-6, with D unclear. This CDR3 comprises 15 residues. CDR1 is SGDLS and CDR2 is YYNGEE in the germline V gene. V was cut by 1 base and J by 7 bases, with 12 bases left in between. As DNA, the CDR3 is TGTGCCAGCAGCGTATCAACCACTGGGAATTCACCCCTCCACTTT. Translated, it gives CASSVSTTGNSPLHF.

The table lists this clonotype with a few counts. The chain couples TRBV29-1 to TRBJ2-5, with D tentatively TRBD1 (5 bases). CDR3 length equals 13 residues. CDR1 and CDR2 from the germline V gene are SQVTM and ANQGSEA. V was pared by 4 bases and J by 4 bases, with 13 bases between. The CDR3 coding sequence is TGCAGCGTTGGCCGGCAGGGCGGAGAGACCCAGTACTTC. As protein: CSVGRQGGETQYF.

This clonotype was found many times. The genes are TRBV7-9 and TRBJ2-7; D not resolved. This CDR3 has 12 residues. Germline V gene data show CDR1 as SEHNR and CDR2 as FQNEAQ (reference sequence). In DNA form, the CDR3 reads TGTGCATCGCAGCGCTTGGGCTACGAGCAGTACTTC. Encoded protein: CASQRLGYEQYF.

The CDR3 spells CASSPRGVYNEQFF. CDR3 nucleotides: TGCGCCAGCAGCCCCCGGGGGGTGTACAATGAGCAGTTCTTC. The V gene is TRBV5-1, the J gene TRBJ2-1; 7 positions match TRBD2. Germline values: CDR1 SGHRS, CDR2 YFSETQ. The junction had 5 bases not matched to a gene; V was cut back by 4 bases and J by 4 bases. This CDR3 has 14 amino acids. The full variable domain, its missing parts supplied by reference TRBV5-1 and TRBJ2-1, is KAGVTQTPRYLIKTRGQQVTLSCSPISGHRSVSWYQQTPGQGLQFLFEYFSETQRNKGNFPGRFSGRQFSNSRSEMNVSTLELGDSALYLCASSPRGVYNEQFFGPGTRLTVL.

In this sample, this clonotype turned up many times. The chain has TRBV20-1 and TRBJ2-7; 8 nucleotides line up with TRBD1. CDR3 length: 15 residues. Germline assignment: CDR1 DFQATT and CDR2 SNEGSKA (reference sequence). The junction had 5 bases not matched to a gene; V was cut back by 0 bases and J by 1 base. CDR3 nucleotide sequence: TGCAGTGCTAGAGAGACAGGGGCCTTTTCCTACGAGCAGTACTTC. It is translated as CSARETGAFSYEQYF.

The chain uses TRBV5-1 and TRBJ1-1; no clear D gene. The V gene's germline CDR1 is SGHRS and CDR2 YFSETQ. Trimming left V 0 bases short and J 5 bases short, with 8 bases between. The CDR3 has 13 amino acids. The CDR3 nucleotides are TGCGCCAGCAGCTTGGGAGGTTTGACTGAAGCTTTCTTT. This translates into CASSLGGLTEAFF.

At least ten counts were recorded for this clonotype. The chain employs TRBV6-4 and TRBJ2-4, with TRBD1 matching 12 bases. Germline CDR1 is MRHNA and CDR2 is SNTAGT. The CDR3 runs 16 residues. The junction had 7 bases not matched to a gene; V was cut back by 3 bases and J by 7 bases. The CDR3 sequence: CASSDPGDRGPNIQYF. The CDR3 DNA reads TGTGCCAGCAGTGATCCCGGGGACAGGGGGCCTAACATTCAGTACTTC.

This clonotype occurred a few times. The chain employs TRBV3-1 and TRBJ2-1; 13 nucleotides agree with TRBD2. Germline V CDR1 and CDR2: LGHDT, YNNKEL (reference sequence). After removal of 4 bases from V and 3 bases from J, the junction contained 9 bases not matched to a gene. The CDR3 is made up of 18 amino acids. CDR3 coding DNA: TGTGCCAGCAGCCCCAGGACTAGCGGGAGAGGGAGCTACAATGAGCAGTTCTTC. Translated: CASSPRTSGRGSYNEQFF.

CDR3 nucleotides: TGTGCCAGCAGCCGAGTAGAGGCTAGCGGGGGGAATGAGCAGTTCTTC. It translates to CASSRVEASGGNEQFF. This rearrangement joins TRBV4-2 to TRBJ2-1, with 11 bases that match TRBD2. V gave up 4 bases and J gave up 7 bases; unmatched junction bases: 9. Germline V gives CDR1 LGHNA, CDR2 YNFKEQ. The CDR3 runs 16 residues.

This clonotype appeared a few times. This chain connects TRBV6-2 or TRBV6-3 to TRBJ2-2; D possibly corresponds to TRBD1 (6 bases). The germline V gene has CDR1 MNHEY and CDR2 SVGEGT. Trimming took off 4 bases at V and 5 bases at J, with 11 bases between the two ends. The CDR3 is 14 amino acids. The CDR3 nucleotides are TGTGCCAGCAGTTCTTGGGGGCGAACCGGGGAGCTGTTTTTT. Translation gives CASSSWGRTGELFF.

This clonotype showed up just a few times. V and J are TRBV7-9 and TRBJ2-5, with 10 positions matching TRBD2. V trimming: 5 bases; J trimming: 5 bases; junction bases outside the gene matches: 8. Germline V gene sequence: CDR1 SEHNR, CDR2 FQNEAQ (reference sequence). The CDR3 has 15 amino acids. The CDR3: CASSLTSGKGETQYF. CDR3 DNA sequence: TGTGCCAGCAGCCTCACTAGCGGGAAGGGCGAGACCCAGTACTTC.

On this clonotype: A much larger clone sits a single nucleotide away, making a read error possible. The chain recombines TRBV4-2 with TRBJ2-5, with TRBD2 matching over 11 bases. The CDR3 is 15 residues long. Germline V gives CDR1 LGHNA, CDR2 YNFKEQ. The CDR3: CASSQTSGKVETRYF. DNA of the CDR3: TGTGCCAGCAGCCAGACTAGCGGGAAGGTGGAGACCCGGTACTTC.

This chain joins TRBV10-3 and TRBJ1-1; D possibly corresponds to TRBD1 (6 bases). CDR1 and CDR2 from the germline V gene are ENHRY and SYGVKD. The CDR3 length is 11 residues. Between the trimmed V and J ends, which lost 7 bases and 6 bases, there was a span of 9 bases. The CDR3 here is CAIKKGAEAFF. The CDR3 DNA follows: TGTGCCATCAAGAAGGGGGCTGAAGCTTTCTTT.

CDR3 region: CSARGAAGDTQYF. CDR3 DNA: TGCAGTGCTAGGGGGGCCGCGGGAGACACGCAGTATTTT. V and J are TRBV20-1 and TRBJ2-3; D is possibly TRBD2 (7 bases). CDR1 DFQATT and CDR2 SNEGSKA come from the germline V gene (reference sequence). CDR3 length equals 13 residues. Trimming pared 3 bases from V and 9 bases from J, leaving 16 bases between.

This rearrangement joins TRBV12-3 or TRBV12-4 to TRBJ1-2; D remains ambiguous. Trimming took off 3 bases at V and 2 bases at J, with 7 bases between the two ends. The CDR3 has 13 residues. DNA for the CDR3: TGTGCCAGCAGTTTGACCCCCAACTATGGCTACACCTTC. Translating it yields CASSLTPNYGYTF.

This clonotype was counted a few times. This chain links TRBV28 with TRBJ2-3; D is possibly TRBD2 (6 bases). Trimming cost V 6 bases and J 4 bases, with 17 bases left between them. The CDR3 loop spans 15 amino acids. Germline assignment: CDR1 MDHEN and CDR2 SYDVKM. CDR3 bases: TGTGCCAGCAGCCTCGGGAGCCTAGGGGCAGATACGCAGTATTTT. Its protein is CASSLGSLGADTQYF. Combining the CDR3 with reference TRBV28 and TRBJ2-3 gives the whole variable domain DVKVTQSSRYLVKRTGEKVFLECVQDMDHENMFWYRQDPGLGLRLIYFSYDVKMKEKGDIPEGYSVSREKKERFSLILESASTNQTSMYLCASSLGSLGADTQYFGPGTRLTVL.

This clonotype has ten or more counts. This chain links TRBV10-3 with TRBJ2-1; D gene unclear. The germline V gene has CDR1 ENHRY and CDR2 SYGVKD. The CDR3 spans 15 residues. Trimming cost V 9 bases and J 0 bases, with 15 bases left between them. DNA of the CDR3: TGTGCCATGTCCACGGACCTAACCTCCTACAATGAGCAGTTCTTC. The encoded protein is CAMSTDLTSYNEQFF.

This clonotype occurred many times. The genes are TRBV5-1 and TRBJ1-1, with D maybe TRBD1 (6 bases). Germline CDR1 and CDR2: SGHRS and YFSETQ. The CDR3 is 15 amino acids. Deletions cut 0 bases from V and 5 bases from J, with 14 bases between. CDR3 loop: CASSLEGRGGTEAFF. As DNA, the CDR3 is TGCGCCAGCAGCTTGGAGGGCAGGGGAGGAACTGAAGCTTTCTTT.